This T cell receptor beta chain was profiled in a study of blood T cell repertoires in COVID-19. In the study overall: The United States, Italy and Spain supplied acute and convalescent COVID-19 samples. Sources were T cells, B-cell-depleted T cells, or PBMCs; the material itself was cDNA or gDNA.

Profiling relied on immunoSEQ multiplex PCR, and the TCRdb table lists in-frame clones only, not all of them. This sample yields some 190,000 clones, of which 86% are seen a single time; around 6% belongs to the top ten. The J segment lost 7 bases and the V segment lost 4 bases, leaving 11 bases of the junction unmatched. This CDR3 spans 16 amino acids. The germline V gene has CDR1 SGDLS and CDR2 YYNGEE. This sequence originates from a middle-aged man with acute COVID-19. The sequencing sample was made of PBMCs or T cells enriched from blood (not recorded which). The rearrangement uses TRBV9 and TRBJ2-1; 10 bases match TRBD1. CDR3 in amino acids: CASSQGMGQGINEQFF. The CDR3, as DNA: TGTGCCAGCAGCCAGGGGATGGGACAGGGGATTAATGAGCAGTTCTTC.